These 5 T cell receptor beta chains originate from one sample sequenced in a study of human T cells and chemical hapten exposure. TCRdb re-derived calls from the RACE reads in MiXCR, one entry per CDR3 protein. In the table there are some 380,000 distinct CDR3 sequences, around 5% of which are singletons. Time point defined: patch test 1, 2 weeks after DPC sensitization. Treatment reported: therapeutic diphenylcyclopropenone sensitization with weekly scalp DPC. The source material was whole blood, sampled in connection with sensitization to the hapten diphenylcyclopropenone (DPC). The origin of the receptors is a woman between 50 and 59 years old with alopecia areata. Some clones in this sample may be carry-over from other donors' samples.

This clonotype came up many times. The chain recombines TRBV11-2 with TRBJ2-3; 8 bases match TRBD1. Germline V gives CDR1 SGHAT, CDR2 FQNNGV. This CDR3 is built from 15 residues. V trimming: 1 base; J trimming: 3 bases; junction bases outside the gene matches: 3. The CDR3 here is CASSLGTGRTDTQYF. CDR3 sequence (DNA): TGTGCCAGCAGCTTAGGGACAGGGCGTACAGATACGCAGTATTTT. Filled out from reference TRBV11-2 and TRBJ2-3, the complete variable domain reads EAGVAQSPRYKIIEKRQSVAFWCNPISGHATLYWYQQILGQGPKLLIQFQNNGVVDDSQLPKDRFSAERLKGVDSTLKIQPAKLEDSAVYLCASSLGTGRTDTQYFGPGTRLTVL.

This clonotype was seen only a few times. The gene calls are TRBV7-2 and TRBJ2-3; 11 bases match TRBD2. The length of the CDR3 is 15 residues. The junction had 6 bases not matched to a gene; V was cut back by 5 bases and J by 5 bases. CDR1 is SGHTA, CDR2 FQGNSA, per germline. CDR3 in amino acids: CASSHSGGAGDTQYF. CDR3 coding DNA: TGTGCCAGCAGCCATAGCGGGGGGGCAGGAGATACGCAGTATTTT.

The chain recombines TRBV2 with TRBJ1-5, with a weak D call TRBD1 (5 bases). This CDR3 has 15 residues. The germline gives CDR1 SNHLY, CDR2 FYNNEI. The V end was cut by 4 bases, the J end by 0 bases, with 10 bases between. CDR3 DNA: TGTGCCAGCAGTGCCCGGGGGTATAGCAATCAGCCCCAGCATTTT. Its protein product is CASSARGYSNQPQHF.

The chain employs TRBV7-6 and TRBJ1-2, with 7 bases lining up with TRBD1. Germline trimming cut 4 bases from V and 4 bases from J; bases unmatched to any gene: 6. Germline CDR1 and CDR2: SGHVS and FNYEAQ. The CDR3 is 14 residues long. The CDR3 sequence: CASSSGQNPYGYTF. The CDR3 nucleotides read TGTGCCAGCAGCTCGGGACAGAACCCCTATGGCTACACCTTC.

The chain combines TRBV29-1 with TRBJ1-1; D gene unclear. CDR3 length: 11 residues. The ends were cut back, 1 base at V and 8 bases at J, with 8 bases in the middle. In germline, CDR1 is SQVTM, CDR2 ANQGSEA. CDR3 DNA: TGCAGCGTTGAAGGTATTTACGAAGCTTTCTTT. Translation: CSVEGIYEAFF.